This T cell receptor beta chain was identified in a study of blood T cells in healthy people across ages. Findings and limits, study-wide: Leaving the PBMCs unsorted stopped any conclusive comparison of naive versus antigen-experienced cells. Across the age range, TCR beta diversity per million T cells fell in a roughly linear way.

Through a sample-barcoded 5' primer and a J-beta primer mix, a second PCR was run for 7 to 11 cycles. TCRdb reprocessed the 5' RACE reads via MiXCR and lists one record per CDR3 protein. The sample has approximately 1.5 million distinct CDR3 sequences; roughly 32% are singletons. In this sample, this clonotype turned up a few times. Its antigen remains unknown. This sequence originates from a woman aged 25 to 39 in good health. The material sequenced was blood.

The CDR3 reads CASSVVTGYNEQFF. Written as DNA, the CDR3 is TGTGCCAGCAGCGTAGTGACAGGGTACAATGAGCAGTTCTTC. This rearrangement joins TRBV9 to TRBJ2-1, with 7 bases lining up with TRBD1. CDR3 length: 14 residues. After removal of 0 bases from V and 4 bases from J, the junction contained 1 base not matched to a gene. Germline CDR1 reads SGDLS; CDR2 reads YYNGEE.